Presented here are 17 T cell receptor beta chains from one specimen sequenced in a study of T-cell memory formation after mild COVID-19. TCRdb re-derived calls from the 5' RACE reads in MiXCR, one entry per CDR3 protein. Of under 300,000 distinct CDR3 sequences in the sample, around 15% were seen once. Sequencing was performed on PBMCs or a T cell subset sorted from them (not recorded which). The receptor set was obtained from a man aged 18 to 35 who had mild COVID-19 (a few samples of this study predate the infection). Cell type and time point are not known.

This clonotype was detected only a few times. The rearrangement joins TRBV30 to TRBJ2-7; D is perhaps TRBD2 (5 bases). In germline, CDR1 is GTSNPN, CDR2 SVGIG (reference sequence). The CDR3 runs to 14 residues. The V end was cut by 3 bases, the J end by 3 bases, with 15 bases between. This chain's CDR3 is CAWRPPGSYYEQYF. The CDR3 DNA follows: TGTGCCTGGAGACCCCCGGGGTCCTACTACGAGCAGTACTTC.

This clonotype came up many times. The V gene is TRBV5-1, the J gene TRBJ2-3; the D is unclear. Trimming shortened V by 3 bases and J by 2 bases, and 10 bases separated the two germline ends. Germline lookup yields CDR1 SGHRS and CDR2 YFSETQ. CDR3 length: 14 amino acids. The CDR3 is CASSSDGNTDTQYF. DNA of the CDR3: TGCGCCAGCAGCTCCGACGGCAACACAGATACGCAGTATTTT. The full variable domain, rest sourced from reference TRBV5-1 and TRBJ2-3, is KAGVTQTPRYLIKTRGQQVTLSCSPISGHRSVSWYQQTPGQGLQFLFEYFSETQRNKGNFPGRFSGRQFSNSRSEMNVSTLELGDSALYLCASSSDGNTDTQYFGPGTRLTVL.

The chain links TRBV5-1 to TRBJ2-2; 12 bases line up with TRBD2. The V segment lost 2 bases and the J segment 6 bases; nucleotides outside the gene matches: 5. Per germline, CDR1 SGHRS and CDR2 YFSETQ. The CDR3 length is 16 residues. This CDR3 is CASSFGLAGRAGELFF. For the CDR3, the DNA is TGCGCCAGCAGCTTTGGACTAGCGGGGAGAGCCGGGGAGCTGTTTTTT. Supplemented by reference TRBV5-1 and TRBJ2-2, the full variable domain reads KAGVTQTPRYLIKTRGQQVTLSCSPISGHRSVSWYQQTPGQGLQFLFEYFSETQRNKGNFPGRFSGRQFSNSRSEMNVSTLELGDSALYLCASSFGLAGRAGELFFGEGSRLTVL.

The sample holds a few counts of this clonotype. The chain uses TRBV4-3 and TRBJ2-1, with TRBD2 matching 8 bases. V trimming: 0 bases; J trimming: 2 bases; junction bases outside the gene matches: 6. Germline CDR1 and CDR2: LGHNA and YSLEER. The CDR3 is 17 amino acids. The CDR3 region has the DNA TGCGCCAGCAGCCAAGATCTTATAGCGGGGACCTACAATGAGCAGTTCTTC. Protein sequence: CASSQDLIAGTYNEQFF.

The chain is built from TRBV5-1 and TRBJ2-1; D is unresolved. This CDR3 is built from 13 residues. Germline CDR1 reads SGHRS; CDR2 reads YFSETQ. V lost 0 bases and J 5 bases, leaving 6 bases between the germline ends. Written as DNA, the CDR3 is TGCGCCAGCAGCTTGGCCGGAAACAATGAGCAGTTCTTC. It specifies CASSLAGNNEQFF.

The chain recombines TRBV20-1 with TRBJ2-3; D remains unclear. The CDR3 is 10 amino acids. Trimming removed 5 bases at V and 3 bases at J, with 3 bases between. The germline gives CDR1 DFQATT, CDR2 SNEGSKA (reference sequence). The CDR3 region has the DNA TGCAGTGCTCTTACAGATACGCAGTATTTT. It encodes CSALTDTQYF.

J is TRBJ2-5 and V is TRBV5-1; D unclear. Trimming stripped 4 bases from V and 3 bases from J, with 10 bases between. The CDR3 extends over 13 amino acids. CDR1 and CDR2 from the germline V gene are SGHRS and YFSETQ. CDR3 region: CASSTRTEETQYF. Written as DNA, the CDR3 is TGCGCCAGCAGCACACGGACGGAAGAGACCCAGTACTTC.

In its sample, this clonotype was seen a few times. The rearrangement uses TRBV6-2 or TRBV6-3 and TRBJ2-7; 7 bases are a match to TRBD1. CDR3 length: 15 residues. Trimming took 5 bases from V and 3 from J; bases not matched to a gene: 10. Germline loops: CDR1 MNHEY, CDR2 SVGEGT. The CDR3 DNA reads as TGTGCCAGCAGTGGCTACAGGGGATTCCTCTACGAGCAGTACTTC. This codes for CASSGYRGFLYEQYF.

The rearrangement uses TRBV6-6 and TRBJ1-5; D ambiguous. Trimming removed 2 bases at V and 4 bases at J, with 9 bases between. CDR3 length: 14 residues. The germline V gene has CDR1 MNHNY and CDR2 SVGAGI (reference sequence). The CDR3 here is CASSYVANNQPQHF. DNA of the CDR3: TGTGCCAGCAGTTACGTGGCAAATAATCAGCCCCAGCATTTT.

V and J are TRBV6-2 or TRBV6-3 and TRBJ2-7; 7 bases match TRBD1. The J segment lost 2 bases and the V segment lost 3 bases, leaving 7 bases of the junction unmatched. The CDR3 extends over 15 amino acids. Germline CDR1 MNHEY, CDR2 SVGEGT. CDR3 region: CASSYTRGQTYEQYF. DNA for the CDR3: TGTGCCAGCAGTTATACGAGGGGGCAAACCTACGAGCAGTACTTC.

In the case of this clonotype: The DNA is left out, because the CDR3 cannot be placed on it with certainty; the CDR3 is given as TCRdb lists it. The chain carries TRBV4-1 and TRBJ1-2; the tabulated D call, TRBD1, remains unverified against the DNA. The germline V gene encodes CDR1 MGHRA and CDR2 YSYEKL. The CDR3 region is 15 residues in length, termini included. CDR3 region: CASSQGSDFRGGYTF.

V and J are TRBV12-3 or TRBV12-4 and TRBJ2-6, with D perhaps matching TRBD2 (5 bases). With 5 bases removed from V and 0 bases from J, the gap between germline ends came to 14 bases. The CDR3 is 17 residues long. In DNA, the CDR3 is TGTGCCAGCAGTCCCGGGGTGGGAATCTCTGGGGCCAACGTCCTGACTTTC. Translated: CASSPGVGISGANVLTF.

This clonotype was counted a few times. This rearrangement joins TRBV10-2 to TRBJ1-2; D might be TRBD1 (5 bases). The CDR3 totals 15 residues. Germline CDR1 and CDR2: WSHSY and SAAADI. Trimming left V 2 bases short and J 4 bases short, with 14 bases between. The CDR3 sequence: CASSEGQGLAYGYTF. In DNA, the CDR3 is TGCGCCAGCAGTGAGGGTCAGGGCTTGGCCTATGGCTACACCTTC.

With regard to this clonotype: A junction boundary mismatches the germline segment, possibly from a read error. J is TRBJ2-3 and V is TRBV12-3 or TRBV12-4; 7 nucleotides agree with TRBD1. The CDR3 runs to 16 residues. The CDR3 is CASSRWLQGSKDTQYF. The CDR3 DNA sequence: TGTGCCAGCAGCCGGTGGTTACAGGGGAGCAAAGATACGCAGTATTTT.

CDR3 in DNA: TGTGCCAGCAGCTTGGCCTTGGGCGGGGGGTTCACAGATACGCAGTATTTT. This sequence encodes CASSLALGGGFTDTQYF. The V gene is TRBV7-8, the J gene TRBJ2-3; 8 bases line up with TRBD2. The CDR3 is made up of 17 amino acids. The germline CDR1 and CDR2 sequences are SGHVS and FQNEAQ. The V gene end was trimmed by 3 bases and the J gene end by 2 bases; junction bases not matched to a gene: 10.

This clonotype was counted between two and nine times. The CDR3: CASSLDRDHYNEQFF. CDR3 coding DNA: TGTGCCAGCAGCTTAGATCGGGACCATTACAATGAGCAGTTCTTC. V usage is TRBV11-2 and J usage is TRBJ2-1, with D perhaps being TRBD1 or TRBD2 (5 bases each). V gave up 0 bases and J gave up 4 bases, with 10 bases separating them. The germline V gene has CDR1 SGHAT and CDR2 FQNNGV. The CDR3 consists of 15 residues.

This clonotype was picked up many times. The CDR3 sequence: CATRDSNSGNTIYF. The CDR3, as DNA: TGTGCCACCCGGGACAGCAATTCTGGAAACACCATATATTTT. The chain uses TRBV10-3 and TRBJ1-3; 7 nucleotides align to TRBD1. CDR1 ENHRY and CDR2 SYGVKD come from the germline V gene. The CDR3 runs to 14 residues. V gave up 10 bases and J gave up 1 base; unmatched junction bases: 7.